This T cell receptor beta chain was observed in a study of CD8 T cells in ankylosing spondylitis (dated 2017 in TCRdb). About the investigation overall: The study set out to find disease-linked TCR variants by profiling T cell receptor beta repertoires in ankylosing spondylitis patients and healthy donors. The full study cohort was made up of under 30 ankylosing spondylitis patients and 95 to 130 healthy donors. Peripheral blood samples were taken, and synovial fluid was additionally collected from ankylosing spondylitis patients. Findings and caveats that apply to the study as a whole: Some of the motif variants had been reported before in the synovial fluid and blood of reactive arthritis patients, a finding that suggests common disease-initiation mechanisms. In peripheral blood, the disease-linked clones were found at relatively low frequencies and had a CD8+ phenotype. The disease-linked clones were reported as significantly enriched in matched synovial fluid samples from ankylosing spondylitis patients. Blood from ankylosing spondylitis patients appeared to be characterized by a TCR beta motif composed of eight highly homologous amino acid variants.

About this clonotype: Its antigen is not yet known. No much larger clonotype is one base removed from it; base qualities were not supplied.

The CDR1 and CDR2 encoded by the germline V gene (reference sequence) are SGHNT and YYREEE. V is shortened by 0 bases, J by 7 bases, and the region joining them spans 11 bases. The CDR3 covers 14 residues, taking in both the cysteine and the phenylalanine. Only the CDR3 region is kept as DNA, spanning 42 bases read in frame from base 1. Sequencing instrument: Illumina HiSeq 2500. Quantitative 5'-RACE with molecular barcodes was used to prepare TCR beta libraries. Processing in the source paper ran as follows. A new computational method based on a probabilistic model of VDJ rearrangement was used to identify disease-linked TCR variants. TCRdb reprocessing: public reads trimmed at Q25 with fastp, clones called with MiXCR, in-frame beta chains kept. Entries are consolidated by CDR3 protein sequence, retaining the most common genes and DNA. The V and J calls reflect TCRdb's pipeline rather than the authors' work. This sample holds more than 250,000 distinct CDR3 sequences; 7.5% to 9% were observed only once. The top ten hold roughly 14% of the sample.

The receptor's source is a male donor with ankylosing spondylitis. The chain links TRBV5-4 with TRBJ2-1; the D gene lacks a confident call. The sample was blood, either unsorted or a sorted T cell fraction (not recorded which). The CDR3 protein is CASSLALSTNEQFF. The base sequence is TGTGCCAGCAGCTTGGCCTTAAGCACGAATGAGCAGTTCTTC. Reference TRBV5-4 and TRBJ2-1 proteins supply the regions before and after the CDR3; the full variable domain is: ETGVTQSPTHLIKTRGQQVTLRCSSQSGHNTVSWYQQALGQGPQFIFQYYREEENGRGNFPPRFSGLQFPNYSSELNVNALELDDSALYLCASSLALSTNEQFFGPGTRLTVL.